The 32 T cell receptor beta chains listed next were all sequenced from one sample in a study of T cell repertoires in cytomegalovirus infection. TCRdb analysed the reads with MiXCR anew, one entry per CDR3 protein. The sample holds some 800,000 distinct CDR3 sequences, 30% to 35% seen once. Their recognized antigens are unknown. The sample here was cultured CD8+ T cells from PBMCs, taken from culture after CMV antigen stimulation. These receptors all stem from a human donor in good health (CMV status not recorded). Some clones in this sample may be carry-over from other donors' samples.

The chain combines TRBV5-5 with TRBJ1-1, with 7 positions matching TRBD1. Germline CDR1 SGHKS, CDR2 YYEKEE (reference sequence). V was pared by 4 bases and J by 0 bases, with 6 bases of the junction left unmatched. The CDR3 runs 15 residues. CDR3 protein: CASSPVRGLNTEAFF. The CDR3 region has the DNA TGTGCCAGCAGCCCAGTAAGGGGGCTGAACACTGAAGCTTTCTTT. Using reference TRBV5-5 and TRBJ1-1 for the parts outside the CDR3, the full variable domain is DAGVTQSPTHLIKTRGQQVTLRCSPISGHKSVSWYQQVLGQGPQFIFQYYEKEERGRGNFPDRFSARQFPNYSSELNVNALLLGDSALYLCASSPVRGLNTEAFFGQGTRLTVV.

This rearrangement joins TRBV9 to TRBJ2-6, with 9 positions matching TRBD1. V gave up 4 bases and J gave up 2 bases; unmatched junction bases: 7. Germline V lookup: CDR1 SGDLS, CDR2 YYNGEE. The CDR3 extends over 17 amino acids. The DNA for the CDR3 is TGTGCCAGCAGCAACGGACAGGGGTTAACTGGGGCCAACGTCCTGACTTTC. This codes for CASSNGQGLTGANVLTF.

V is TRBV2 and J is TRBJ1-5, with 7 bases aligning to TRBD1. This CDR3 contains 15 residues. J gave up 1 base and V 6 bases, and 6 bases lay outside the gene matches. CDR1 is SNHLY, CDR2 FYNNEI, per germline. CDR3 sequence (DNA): TGTGCCAGCAGAACCGGGACAGTCAGCAATCAGCCCCAGCATTTT. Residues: CASRTGTVSNQPQHF. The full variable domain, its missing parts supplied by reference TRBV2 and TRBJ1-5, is EPEVTQTPSHQVTQMGQEVILRCVPISNHLYFYWYRQILGQKVEFLVSFYNNEISEKSEIFDDQFSVERPDGSNFTLKIRSTKLEDSAMYFCASRTGTVSNQPQHFGDGTRLSIL.

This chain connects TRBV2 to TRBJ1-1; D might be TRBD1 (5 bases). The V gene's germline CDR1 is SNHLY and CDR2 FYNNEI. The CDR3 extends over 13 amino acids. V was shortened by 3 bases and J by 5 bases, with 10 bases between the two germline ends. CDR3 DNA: TGTGCCAGCAGTGAGAACGGGGGAACTGAAGCTTTCTTT. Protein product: CASSENGGTEAFF. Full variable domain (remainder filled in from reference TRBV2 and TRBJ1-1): EPEVTQTPSHQVTQMGQEVILRCVPISNHLYFYWYRQILGQKVEFLVSFYNNEISEKSEIFDDQFSVERPDGSNFTLKIRSTKLEDSAMYFCASSENGGTEAFFGQGTRLTVV.

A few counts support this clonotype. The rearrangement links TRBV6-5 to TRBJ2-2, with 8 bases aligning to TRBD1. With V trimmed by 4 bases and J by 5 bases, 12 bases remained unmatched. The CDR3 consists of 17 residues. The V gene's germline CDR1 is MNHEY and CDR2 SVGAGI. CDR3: CASSSTGQGLWTGELFF. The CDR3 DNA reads TGTGCCAGCAGTTCCACCGGACAGGGATTATGGACCGGGGAGCTGTTTTTT.

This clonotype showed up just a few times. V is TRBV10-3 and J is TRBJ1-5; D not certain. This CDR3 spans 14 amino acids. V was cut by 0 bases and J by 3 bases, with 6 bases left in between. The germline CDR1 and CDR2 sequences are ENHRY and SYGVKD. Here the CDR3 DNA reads TGTGCCATCAGTGAGTCGGGGTTCAATCAGCCCCAGCATTTT. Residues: CAISESGFNQPQHF.

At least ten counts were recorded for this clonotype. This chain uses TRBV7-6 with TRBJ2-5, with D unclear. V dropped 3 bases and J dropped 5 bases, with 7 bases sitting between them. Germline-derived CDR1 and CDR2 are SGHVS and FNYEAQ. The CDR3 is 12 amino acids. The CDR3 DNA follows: TGTGCCAGCAGCTTTAGTCGGGAGACCCAGTACTTC. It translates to CASSFSRETQYF.

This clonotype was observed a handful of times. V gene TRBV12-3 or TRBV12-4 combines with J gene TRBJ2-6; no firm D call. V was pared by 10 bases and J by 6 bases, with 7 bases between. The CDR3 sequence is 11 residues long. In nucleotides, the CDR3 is TGTGCCACCCTGGAGGCCAACGTCCTGACTTTC. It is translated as CATLEANVLTF.

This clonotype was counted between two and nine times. CDR3 loop: CASRTLGYQETQYF. The CDR3 region has the DNA TGTGCCAGCAGAACATTGGGGTACCAAGAGACCCAGTACTTC. The rearrangement links TRBV7-2 to TRBJ2-5; D is ambiguous. V shed 6 bases and J shed 0 bases, with 11 bases lying between them. The CDR3 contains 14 residues. The germline CDR1 and CDR2 sequences are SGHTA and FQGNSA.

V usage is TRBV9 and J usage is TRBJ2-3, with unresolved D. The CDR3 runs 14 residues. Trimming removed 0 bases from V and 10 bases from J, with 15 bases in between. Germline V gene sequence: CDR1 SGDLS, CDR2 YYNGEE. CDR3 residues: CASSVAGPREPQYF. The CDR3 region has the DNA TGTGCCAGCAGCGTAGCCGGGCCCAGAGAGCCGCAGTATTTT.

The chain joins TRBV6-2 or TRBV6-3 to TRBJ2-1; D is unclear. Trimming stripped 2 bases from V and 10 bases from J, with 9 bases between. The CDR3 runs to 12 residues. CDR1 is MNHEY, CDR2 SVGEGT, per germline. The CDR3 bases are TGTGCCAGCAGTTACAATCGAAAAGAGCAGTTCTTC. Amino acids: CASSYNRKEQFF.

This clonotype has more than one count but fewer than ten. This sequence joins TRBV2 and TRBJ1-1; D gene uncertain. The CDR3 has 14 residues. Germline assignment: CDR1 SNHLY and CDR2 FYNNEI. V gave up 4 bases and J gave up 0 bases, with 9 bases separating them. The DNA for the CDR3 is TGTGCCAGCAGTGCTCCTGGTATGAACACTGAAGCTTTCTTT. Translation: CASSAPGMNTEAFF.

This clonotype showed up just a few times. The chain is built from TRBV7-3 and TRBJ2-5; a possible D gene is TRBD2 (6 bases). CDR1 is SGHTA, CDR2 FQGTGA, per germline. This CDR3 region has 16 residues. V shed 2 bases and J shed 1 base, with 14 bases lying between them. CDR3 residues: CASSLFGRGLQETQYF. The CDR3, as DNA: TGTGCCAGCAGCTTATTCGGGAGAGGGCTCCAAGAGACCCAGTACTTC.

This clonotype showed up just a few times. Written as DNA, the CDR3 is TGTGCCAGCAGCTTGTATAGGACAGTGGGGCATTCACCCCTCCACTTT. As protein: CASSLYRTVGHSPLHF. The chain combines TRBV11-2 with TRBJ1-6; TRBD1 is a possible D gene (6 bases). This CDR3 region has 16 residues. The V gene's germline CDR1 is SGHAT and CDR2 FQNNGV. V was cut by 3 bases and J by 8 bases, with 17 bases left in between.

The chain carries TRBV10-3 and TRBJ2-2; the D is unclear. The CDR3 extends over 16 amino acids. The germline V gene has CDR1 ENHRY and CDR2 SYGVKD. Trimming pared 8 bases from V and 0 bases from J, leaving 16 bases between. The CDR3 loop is CAILVGKEPNTGELFF. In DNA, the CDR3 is TGTGCCATCCTGGTGGGAAAGGAGCCGAACACCGGGGAGCTGTTTTTT.

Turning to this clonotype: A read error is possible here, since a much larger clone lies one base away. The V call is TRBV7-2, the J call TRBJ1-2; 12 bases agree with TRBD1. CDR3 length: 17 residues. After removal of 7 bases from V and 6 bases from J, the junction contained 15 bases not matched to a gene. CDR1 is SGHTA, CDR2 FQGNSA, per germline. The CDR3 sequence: CASTPIPGTGGSDGYTF. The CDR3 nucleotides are TGTGCCAGCACCCCAATTCCCGGGACAGGGGGCTCGGATGGCTACACCTTC.

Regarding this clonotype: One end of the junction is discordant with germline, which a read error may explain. CDR3 in DNA: TGTGCCAGCAGCGAATCCTGGCCCCACTTC. Translating it yields CASSESWPHF. The chain uses TRBV7-2 and TRBJ1-2; D uncertain. Per the germline V gene, CDR1 is SGHTA and CDR2 is FQGNSA. CDR3 size: 10 residues.

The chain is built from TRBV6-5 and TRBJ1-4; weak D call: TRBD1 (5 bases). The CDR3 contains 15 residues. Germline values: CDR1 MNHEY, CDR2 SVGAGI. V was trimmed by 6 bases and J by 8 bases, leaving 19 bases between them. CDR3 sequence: CASRTGGTAEEKLFF. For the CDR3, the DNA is TGTGCCAGCAGGACCGGAGGGACCGCTGAGGAAAAACTGTTTTTT.

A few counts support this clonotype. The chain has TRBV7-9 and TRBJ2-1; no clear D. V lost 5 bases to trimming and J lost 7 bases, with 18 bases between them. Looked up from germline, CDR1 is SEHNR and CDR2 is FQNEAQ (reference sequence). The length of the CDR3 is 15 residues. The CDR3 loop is CASSTTGPLGNEQFF. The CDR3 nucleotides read TGTGCCAGCAGCACTACTGGACCCTTGGGAAATGAGCAGTTCTTC.

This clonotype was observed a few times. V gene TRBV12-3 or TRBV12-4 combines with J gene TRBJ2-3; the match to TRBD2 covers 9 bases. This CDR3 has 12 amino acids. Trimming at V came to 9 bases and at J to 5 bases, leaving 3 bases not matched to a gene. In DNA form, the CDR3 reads TGTGCCAGTTTTAGCGGGAGAGATACGCAGTATTTT. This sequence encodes CASFSGRDTQYF.

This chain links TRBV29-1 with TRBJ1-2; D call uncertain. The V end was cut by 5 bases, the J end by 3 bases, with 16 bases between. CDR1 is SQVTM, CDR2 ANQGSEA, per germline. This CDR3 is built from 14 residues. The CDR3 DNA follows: TGCAGCGTTCTGTCTTCGGGCGAGGACTATGGCTACACCTTC. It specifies CSVLSSGEDYGYTF.

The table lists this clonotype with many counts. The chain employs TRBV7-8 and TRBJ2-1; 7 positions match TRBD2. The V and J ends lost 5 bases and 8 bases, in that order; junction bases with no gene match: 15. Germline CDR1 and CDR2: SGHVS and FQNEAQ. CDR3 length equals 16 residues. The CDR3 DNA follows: TGTGCCAGCAGCGGATCTATTGCGGGGGTGGCGGATGAGCAGTTCTTC. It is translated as CASSGSIAGVADEQFF. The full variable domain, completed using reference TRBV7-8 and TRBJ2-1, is GAGVSQSPRYKVAKRGQDVALRCDPISGHVSLFWYQQALGQGPEFLTYFQNEAQLDKSGLPSDRFFAERPEGSVSTLKIQRTQQEDSAVYLCASSGSIAGVADEQFFGPGTRLTVL.

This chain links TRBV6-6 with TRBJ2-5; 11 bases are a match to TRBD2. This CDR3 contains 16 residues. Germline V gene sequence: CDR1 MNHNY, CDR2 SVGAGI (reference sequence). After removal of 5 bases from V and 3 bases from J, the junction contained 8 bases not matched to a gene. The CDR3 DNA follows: TGTGCCAGCAGTCTCCGGCCGGGACTAGCGGAAGAGACCCAGTACTTC. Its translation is CASSLRPGLAEETQYF.

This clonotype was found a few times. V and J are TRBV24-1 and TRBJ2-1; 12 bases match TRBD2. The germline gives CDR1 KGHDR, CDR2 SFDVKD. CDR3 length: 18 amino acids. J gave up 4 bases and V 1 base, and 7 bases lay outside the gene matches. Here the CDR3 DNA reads TGTGCCACCAGTGATTTACGGACTAGCGGGGCGAATTACAATGAGCAGTTCTTC. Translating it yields CATSDLRTSGANYNEQFF.

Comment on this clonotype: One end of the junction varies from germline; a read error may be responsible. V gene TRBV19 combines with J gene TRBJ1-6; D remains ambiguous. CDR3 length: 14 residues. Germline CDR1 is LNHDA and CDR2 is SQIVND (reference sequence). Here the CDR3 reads CASSIDLIDSPLHF. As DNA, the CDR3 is TGCGCCAGTAGTATTGACCTAATTGATTCACCCCTCCACTTT. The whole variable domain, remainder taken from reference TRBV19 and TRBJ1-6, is DGGITQSPKYLFRKEGQNVTLSCEQNLNHDAMYWYRQDPGQGLRLIYYSQIVNDFQKGDIAEGYSVSREKKESFPLTVTSAQKNPTAFYLCASSIDLIDSPLHFGNGTRLTVT.

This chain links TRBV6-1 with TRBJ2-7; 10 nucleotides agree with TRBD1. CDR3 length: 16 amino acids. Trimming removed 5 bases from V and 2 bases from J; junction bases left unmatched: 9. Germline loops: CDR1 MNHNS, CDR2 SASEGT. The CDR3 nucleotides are TGTGCCAGCAGTAAAAAGCGGGGGACAGGGGCCTACGAGCAGTACTTC. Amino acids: CASSKKRGTGAYEQYF.

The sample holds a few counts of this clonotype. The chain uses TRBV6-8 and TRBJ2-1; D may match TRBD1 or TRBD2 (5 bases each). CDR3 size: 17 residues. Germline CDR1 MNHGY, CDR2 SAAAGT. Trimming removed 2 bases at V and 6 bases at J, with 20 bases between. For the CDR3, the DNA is TGTGCCAGCAGTTACCTGCGAGGGGCAAAAAAGGGCAATGAGCAGTTCTTC. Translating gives CASSYLRGAKKGNEQFF.

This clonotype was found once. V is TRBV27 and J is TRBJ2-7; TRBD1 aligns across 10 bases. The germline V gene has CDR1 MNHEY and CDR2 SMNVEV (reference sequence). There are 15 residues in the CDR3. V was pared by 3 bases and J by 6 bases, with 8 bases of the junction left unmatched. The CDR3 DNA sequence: TGTGCCAGCAGTTTGGGGACAGGGGATTATTCCGAGCAGTACGTC. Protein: CASSLGTGDYSEQYV.

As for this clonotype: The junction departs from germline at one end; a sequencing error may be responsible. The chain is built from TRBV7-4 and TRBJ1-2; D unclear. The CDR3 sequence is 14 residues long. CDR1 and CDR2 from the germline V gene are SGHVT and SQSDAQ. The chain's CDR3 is CASNQIRLNYGYAF. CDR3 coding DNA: TGTGCCAGCAACCAAATCAGGCTTAACTATGGCTACGCCTTC.

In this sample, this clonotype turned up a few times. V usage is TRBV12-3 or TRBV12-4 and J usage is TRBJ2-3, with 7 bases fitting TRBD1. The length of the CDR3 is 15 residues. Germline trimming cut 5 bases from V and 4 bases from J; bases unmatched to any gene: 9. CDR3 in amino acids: CASSLTGLVADTQYF. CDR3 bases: TGTGCCAGCAGTCTGACAGGGCTCGTTGCAGATACGCAGTATTTT.

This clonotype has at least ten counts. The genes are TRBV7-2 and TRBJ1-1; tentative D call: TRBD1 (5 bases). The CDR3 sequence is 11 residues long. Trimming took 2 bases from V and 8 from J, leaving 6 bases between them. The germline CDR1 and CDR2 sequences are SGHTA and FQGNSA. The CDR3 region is CASSLNREAFF. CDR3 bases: TGTGCCAGCAGCTTAAACAGGGAAGCTTTCTTT.

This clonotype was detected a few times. CDR3 sequence: CASSSPKGLGAFF. In DNA form, the CDR3 reads TGTGCCAGCAGCTCACCAAAAGGGCTAGGAGCTTTCTTT. The chain couples TRBV7-9 to TRBJ1-1; D not resolved. Germline loops: CDR1 SEHNR, CDR2 FQNEAQ (reference sequence). Trimming took 4 bases from V and 10 from J, leaving 16 bases between them. The CDR3 covers 13 residues.